These 9 T cell receptor beta chains came from one sample sequenced in a study of blood T cells in healthy people across ages. With a J-beta primer mix and a sample-barcoded 5' primer, a second PCR ran roughly 7 to 11 cycles. Via MiXCR, TCRdb re-called the 5' RACE reads, giving one row per CDR3 protein. The sample consists of about 1.6 million distinct CDR3 sequences, roughly 30% of them appearing once. Sequenced: blood. The receptors come from a woman in her thirties in good health.

As DNA, the CDR3 is TGTGCCACCAGTGCCCCCCTTCGAGGAGAGACCCAGTACTTC. This codes for CATSAPLRGETQYF. This chain connects TRBV24-1 to TRBJ2-5; no clear D gene. This CDR3 contains 14 residues. The germline CDR1 and CDR2 sequences are KGHDR and SFDVKD. The V end lost 5 bases, the J end lost 4 bases, and 13 bases lay between the germline ends.

The chain combines TRBV12-3 or TRBV12-4 with TRBJ2-1, with 8 bases that match TRBD2. The J segment lost 8 bases and the V segment lost 6 bases, leaving 18 bases of the junction unmatched. This CDR3 has 17 residues. As DNA, the CDR3 is TGTGCCAGCAGGTTGGTCCGGGAGGGCAAAGGGGAAGATGAGCAGTTCTTC. Translating it yields CASRLVREGKGEDEQFF.

This clonotype was seen repeatedly, ten times or more. The chain recombines TRBV4-1 with TRBJ2-5; D ambiguous. Germline lookup yields CDR1 MGHRA and CDR2 YSYEKL. The germline V and J ends were trimmed by 1 base and 2 bases, with 11 bases remaining between them. The CDR3 totals 15 residues. Here the CDR3 reads CASSQVFIPQETQYF. CDR3 DNA sequence: TGCGCCAGCAGCCAAGTTTTCATACCGCAAGAGACCCAGTACTTC.

This clonotype has a handful of counts. The rearrangement joins TRBV13 to TRBJ2-5, with TRBD2 matching 7 bases. The V and J ends lost 6 bases and 5 bases, in that order; junction bases with no gene match: 9. The germline CDR1 and CDR2 sequences are PRHDT and FYEKMQ (reference sequence). CDR3 size: 14 residues. The CDR3 DNA reads TGTGCCAGCAGTACGATGGGAGCGGGGGAGACCCAGTACTTC. As protein: CASSTMGAGETQYF.

This clonotype was recorded at least ten times. The genes are TRBV10-2 and TRBJ2-7; 9 positions agree with TRBD1. The CDR3 contains 13 residues. The germline gives CDR1 WSHSY, CDR2 SAAADI. V gave up 6 bases and J gave up 7 bases; unmatched junction bases: 7. The CDR3 loop is CASRVGTGHEQYF. DNA for the CDR3: TGCGCCAGCAGGGTCGGGACAGGGCATGAGCAGTACTTC.

This chain connects TRBV4-2 to TRBJ1-5; no clear D. Trimming pared 0 bases from V and 1 base from J, leaving 7 bases between. This CDR3 region has 15 residues. Germline V gene sequence: CDR1 LGHNA, CDR2 YNFKEQ. In nucleotides, the CDR3 is TGTGCCAGCAGCCAAGATCTGCAGAGCAATCAGCCCCAGCATTTT. It translates to CASSQDLQSNQPQHF.

The chain employs TRBV3-1 and TRBJ1-3; D unclear. CDR1 and CDR2 from the germline V gene are LGHDT and YNNKEL (reference sequence). The germline V and J ends were trimmed by 6 bases and 0 bases, with 15 bases remaining between them. The CDR3 spans 16 residues. CDR3 sequence reads: CASSFNNALSGNTIYF. The CDR3 bases are TGTGCCAGCAGTTTCAACAATGCACTCTCTGGAAACACCATATATTTT. The full variable domain, its missing parts supplied by reference TRBV3-1 and TRBJ1-3, is DTAVSQTPKYLVTQMGNDKSIKCEQNLGHDTMYWYKQDSKKFLKIMFSYNNKELIINETVPNRFSPKSPDKAHLNLHINSLELGDSAVYFCASSFNNALSGNTIYFGEGSWLTVV.

V gene TRBV28 combines with J gene TRBJ2-1, with D perhaps TRBD1 (6 bases). CDR1 and CDR2 (germline): MDHEN, SYDVKM. The CDR3 spans 15 residues. The V and J ends lost 1 base and 8 bases respectively, with 15 bases between them. CDR3 nucleotide sequence: TGTGCCAGCAGTTTATTGGCTAGGGGGAGATATGAGCAGTTCTTC. Protein product: CASSLLARGRYEQFF.

The chain recombines TRBV7-9 with TRBJ2-3, with TRBD2 identical over 11 bases. With V trimmed by 4 bases and J by 5 bases, 5 bases remained unmatched. The CDR3 is 15 residues long. CDR1 is SEHNR, CDR2 FQNEAQ, per germline (reference sequence). The CDR3 is CASSSSGGLLDTQYF. The CDR3 DNA sequence: TGTGCCAGCAGCTCTAGCGGGGGGCTCCTAGATACGCAGTATTTT.